The next 5 T cell receptor beta chains were all read from a single sample in a study of early T cells in non-severe SARS-CoV-2 infection (dated by TCRdb to about 2021). The library was generated by 5' RACE. The instrument was a NextSeq 500. TCRdb reprocessing: public reads trimmed at Q25 with fastp, clones called with MiXCR, in-frame beta chains kept. CDR3 protein sequences are deduplicated, and each keeps its most common genes and DNA. The sample table holds about 50,000 distinct CDR3 sequences, of which roughly 10% were seen once. Around 5.3% of the sample is in the top ten clones. Sequencing was performed on whole blood, taken at baseline. The receptors derive from an adult who was a healthcare worker with PCR-confirmed SARS-CoV-2 infection or an uninfected control (not recorded which).

V usage is TRBV19 and J usage is TRBJ2-7, with D perhaps given as TRBD1 or TRBD2 (5 bases each). The V end lost 5 bases, the J end lost 4 bases, and 18 bases lay between the germline ends. This CDR3 comprises 15 residues. The germline CDR1 and CDR2 sequences are LNHDA and SQIVND (reference sequence). The CDR3 DNA reads as TGTGCCAGTAGTTCCCAGTCCGCCAGGGAGTACGAGCAGTACTTC. Its translation: CASSSQSAREYEQYF. The whole variable domain, remainder taken from reference TRBV19 and TRBJ2-7, is DGGITQSPKYLFRKEGQNVTLSCEQNLNHDAMYWYRQDPGQGLRLIYYSQIVNDFQKGDIAEGYSVSREKKESFPLTVTSAQKNPTAFYLCASSSQSAREYEQYFGPGTRLTVT.

This clonotype was recorded a few times. The chain is built from TRBV7-8 and TRBJ1-1, with D tentatively TRBD1 (5 bases). CDR1 is SGHVS, CDR2 FQNEAQ, per germline. Trimming took off 4 bases at V and 11 bases at J, with 20 bases between the two ends. The CDR3 is 14 amino acids. CDR3 DNA sequence: TGTGCCAGCAGCTGCGGGACTCGGGTATGCGAGGCTTTCTTT. As protein: CASSCGTRVCEAFF.

This clonotype turned up a few times. This chain links TRBV19 with TRBJ1-5; 8 nucleotides agree with TRBD1. V shed 6 bases and J 2 bases; nucleotides not matched to a gene: 6. Looked up from germline, CDR1 is LNHDA and CDR2 is SQIVND (reference sequence). The CDR3 is 15 residues long. The CDR3 loop is CASRADRDGNQPQHF. Written as DNA, the CDR3 is TGTGCCAGTAGGGCGGACAGGGATGGCAATCAGCCCCAGCATTTT.

The chain employs TRBV6-1 and TRBJ1-1, with D unresolved. The CDR3 runs to 11 residues. Trimming removed 9 bases at V and 6 bases at J, with 11 bases between. CDR1 MNHNS and CDR2 SASEGT come from the germline V gene. CDR3 amino acids: CASIEIAEAFF. The CDR3 DNA follows: TGTGCCAGTATAGAGATCGCTGAAGCTTTCTTT.

In DNA, the CDR3 is TGTGCCAGCAGGCCCGGGGTGGACTACGAGCAGTACTTC. Protein sequence: CASRPGVDYEQYF. This chain connects TRBV6-6 to TRBJ2-7; D is possibly TRBD2 (5 bases). V dropped 6 bases and J dropped 3 bases, with 12 bases sitting between them. This CDR3 comprises 13 residues. Germline assignment: CDR1 MNHNY and CDR2 SVGAGI (reference sequence).